This T cell receptor beta chain originates from a study of blood T cells in healthy people across ages. A J-beta primer mix and a sample-barcoded 5' primer were used in a second PCR of roughly 6 to 11 cycles. TCRdb re-called the 5' RACE reads through MiXCR, storing one row per CDR3 protein. This sample carries about a million distinct CDR3 sequences, around 48% of them seen once, and the ten largest clones take around an eighth. The CDR3 has 14 residues. V was cut by 4 bases and J by 9 bases, with 13 bases left in between. Germline lookup yields CDR1 MNHEY and CDR2 SMNVEV (reference sequence). Sequenced sample: blood. The chain combines TRBV27 with TRBJ1-6; D is uncertain. This TCR was sampled from a man aged 25 to 45 in good health. Here the CDR3 reads CASSYGQMVSPLHF. Here the CDR3 DNA reads TGTGCCAGCAGTTACGGCCAGATGGTTTCACCCCTCCACTTT.